These 12 T cell receptor beta chains were all obtained from the same sample, sequenced in a study of shared clonotypes between healthy human individuals. Naive-designated CD8 cells lacked CD45RO, were positively enriched for CCR7, and omitted terminally differentiated effector memory CD45RA+ cells. The method was immunoSEQ multiplex PCR; TCRdb's version includes in-frame clones alone and lacks a portion of them. The repertoire holds around 2.1 million clones, with roughly 91% as singletons. The sequenced sample was naive CD8+ T cells from PBMCs. Source of these receptors: a man younger than 35 in good health. Some clones in this sample may be carry-over from other donors' samples.

The chain couples TRBV4-1 to TRBJ1-1; D not resolved. Germline values: CDR1 MGHRA, CDR2 YSYEKL. The CDR3 totals 13 residues. V dropped 4 bases and J dropped 2 bases, with 8 bases sitting between them. The CDR3 reads CASSRGVNTEAFF. The DNA for the CDR3 is TGCGCCAGCAGCCGGGGAGTTAACACTGAAGCTTTCTTT.

Remarks on this clone: Other DNA sequences in the sample encode the same CDR3. The V gene is TRBV28, the J gene TRBJ1-2, with D tentatively TRBD1 (5 bases). The CDR3 spans 12 residues. Germline assignment: CDR1 MDHEN and CDR2 SYDVKM. V lost 6 bases to trimming and J lost 1 base, with 6 bases between them. CDR3 region: CASRRGNYGYTF. CDR3 nucleotides: TGTGCCAGCAGGAGGGGTAACTATGGCTACACCTTC.

The chain joins TRBV9 to TRBJ2-5; D tentatively fits TRBD1 or TRBD2 (5 bases each). Trimming cost V 0 bases and J 2 bases, with 11 bases left between them. Germline V CDR1 and CDR2: SGDLS, YYNGEE. The CDR3 contains 15 residues. CDR3 sequence reads: CASSVGGTLQETQYF. The CDR3 region has the DNA TGTGCCAGCAGCGTAGGGGGGACGCTACAAGAGACCCAGTACTTC.

This clone was observed a single time. V is TRBV6-6 and J is TRBJ2-7; 9 bases line up with TRBD2. CDR1 MNHNY and CDR2 SVGAGI come from the germline V gene (reference sequence). The CDR3 is 16 residues long. J was trimmed by 3 bases and V by 0 bases; bases with no gene match: 6. CDR3 sequence: CASSYSIGSGSYEQYF. Here the CDR3 DNA reads TGTGCCAGCAGTTACTCGATTGGTAGCGGGAGCTACGAGCAGTACTTC.

V and J are TRBV2 and TRBJ2-5; D gene unclear. Germline CDR1 SNHLY, CDR2 FYNNEI. V lost 2 bases and J 5 bases, leaving 6 bases between the germline ends. The CDR3 sequence is 12 residues long. The CDR3 nucleotides read TGTGCCAGCAGTGAACTGCTTGAGACCCAGTACTTC. This encodes CASSELLETQYF.

The V gene is TRBV19, the J gene TRBJ2-2; the D gene is possibly TRBD2 (6 bases). The length of the CDR3 is 16 residues. Trimming shortened V by 3 bases and J by 0 bases, and 11 bases separated the two germline ends. The germline V gene encodes CDR1 LNHDA and CDR2 SQIVND (reference sequence). The CDR3 DNA follows: TGTGCCAGTAGTATCCGGAGGGTAGCGAACACCGGGGAGCTGTTTTTT. This gives the protein CASSIRRVANTGELFF. Combining the CDR3 with reference TRBV19 and TRBJ2-2 gives the whole variable domain DGGITQSPKYLFRKEGQNVTLSCEQNLNHDAMYWYRQDPGQGLRLIYYSQIVNDFQKGDIAEGYSVSREKKESFPLTVTSAQKNPTAFYLCASSIRRVANTGELFFGEGSRLTVL.

The rearrangement joins TRBV6-1 to TRBJ1-2; D is ambiguous. V lost 11 bases to trimming and J lost 2 bases, with 18 bases between them. CDR1 and CDR2 from the germline V gene are MNHNS and SASEGT. The CDR3 runs 14 residues. The CDR3 nucleotides read TGTGCCTCCCTTGGGGTATTGGAAAACTATGGCTACACCTTC. This translates into CASLGVLENYGYTF.

As for this clone: This CDR3 is also generated by other DNA sequences in the sample. CDR3 coding DNA: TGTGCCAGCAGCAAAGGACAGGGACCTGAACACTATGGCTACACCTTC. Translation: CASSKGQGPEHYGYTF. V gene TRBV7-9 combines with J gene TRBJ1-2; 8 nucleotides agree with TRBD1. V was pared by 5 bases and J by 3 bases, with 11 bases of the junction left unmatched. From germline, CDR1 is SEHNR and CDR2 FQNEAQ (reference sequence). This CDR3 has 16 residues.

J is TRBJ2-4 and V is TRBV27; no definite D call. Trimming shortened V by 7 bases and J by 2 bases, and 12 bases separated the two germline ends. CDR1 MNHEY and CDR2 SMNVEV come from the germline V gene (reference sequence). The CDR3 is made up of 14 amino acids. CDR3 coding DNA: TGTGCCAGCACCCCACAAACTCCCAAAAACATTCAGTACTTC. Translating gives CASTPQTPKNIQYF.

The rearrangement links TRBV14 to TRBJ1-4; unclear D gene. Deletions cut 0 bases from V and 8 bases from J, with 13 bases between. The CDR3 sequence is 15 residues long. Germline CDR1 SGHDN, CDR2 FVKESK. The CDR3 here is CASSQDRAVREKLFF. As DNA, the CDR3 is TGTGCCAGCAGCCAAGATAGGGCAGTCCGGGAAAAACTGTTTTTT.

Comments on this clone: Distinct nucleotide sequences in the sample also encode this CDR3. The V and J genes are TRBV27 and TRBJ2-3, with D hard to call. From germline, CDR1 is MNHEY and CDR2 SMNVEV (reference sequence). V dropped 5 bases and J dropped 2 bases, with 5 bases sitting between them. The CDR3 covers 12 residues. CDR3 bases: TGTGCCAGCAGTCCCCACACAGATACGCAGTATTTT. Protein sequence: CASSPHTDTQYF.

The chain combines TRBV29-1 with TRBJ2-3; D is tentatively TRBD1 or TRBD2 (5 bases each). The V gene lost 5 bases and the J gene lost 9 bases, with 15 bases spanning the gap. Germline CDR1 is SQVTM and CDR2 is ANQGSEA. The length of the CDR3 is 12 residues. DNA for the CDR3: TGCAGCGTTTCCCCCCCGGGACGGACGCAGTATTTT. Protein product: CSVSPPGRTQYF.